The source of this T cell receptor (beta chain) is a study of CD8 T cells in ankylosing spondylitis. Concerning this clonotype itself: Antigen unknown.

The study's findings and limits: Seemingly characteristic of ankylosing spondylitis blood was a TCR beta motif consisting of 7 or 8 highly homologous variants.

Each CDR3 protein is one row after TCRdb ran MiXCR on the 5' RACE reads. The sample records about 800,000 distinct CDR3 sequences, approximately 12% being singletons. Germline CDR1 SGHTA, CDR2 FQGNSA. The CDR3 consists of 14 residues. The V end was cut by 4 bases, the J end by 2 bases, with 11 bases between. This sequence joins TRBV7-2 and TRBJ2-5; D unresolved. This clonotype was sampled from a male donor with ankylosing spondylitis. Input material: blood, either unsorted or a sorted T cell fraction (not recorded which). The CDR3 region has the DNA TGTGCCAGCAGCTCCCGACTTGTTCAAGAGACCCAGTACTTC. This codes for CASSSRLVQETQYF. The variable domain in full, with the rest retrieved from reference TRBV7-2 and TRBJ2-5, is GAGVSQSPSNKVTEKGKDVELRCDPISGHTALYWYRQSLGQGLEFLIYFQGNSAPDKSGLPSDRFSAERTGGSVSTLTIQRTQQEDSAVYLCASSSRLVQETQYFGPGTRLLVL.